The clone carrying this TCR beta chain has a count of ten or more. As yet, its antigen is unknown. Genomic DNA acted as the template from which TCR beta VDJ combination and CDR3 sequence profiling were carried out. TCRdb called the reads again in MiXCR, with one record for every CDR3 protein. The sample has approximately 220,000 distinct CDR3 sequences, under 50% seen once; the top ten hold approximately 20%. The CDR3 loop spans 13 amino acids. V was trimmed by 2 bases and J by 2 bases, leaving 9 bases between them. Germline V gives CDR1 DFQATT, CDR2 SNEGSKA (reference sequence). Flow cytometry had shown expanded CD8+CD57+ cells in the patients chosen for sequencing. These data are taken from a study of CD8+CD57+ T cells in acquired aplastic anemia. Whole-study results and caveats: Patients did not significantly differ from controls in CD8+ Simpson's diversity. Common to patients and controls were roughly 30 CD8+ CDR3 sequences.

This chain links TRBV20-1 with TRBJ1-2; no firm D call. The receptor was isolated from a human donor with aplastic anemia. Sequenced input: sorted CD4+, CD8+, or CD8+CD57+ T cells (not recorded which) from PBMCs. In DNA form, the CDR3 reads TGCAGTGCTAGACATGCCTCCAACTATGGCTACACCTTC. Translating gives CSARHASNYGYTF.